This TCR beta chain was sequenced in a study of T cell responses to AZD1222 COVID-19 vaccine. The V and J ends lost 6 bases and 0 bases, in that order; junction bases with no gene match: 6. Germline V gives CDR1 LNHDA, CDR2 SQIVND (reference sequence). This CDR3 region has 15 residues. Assay used: immunoSEQ multiplex PCR; TCRdb lists only in-frame clones, some missing. The sample holds 65,000 to 80,000 clones, roughly 91% seen once. The V and J genes are TRBV19 and TRBJ1-2, with 8 bases lining up with TRBD1. This TCR came from an adult who received the MenACWY meningococcal vaccine as a control. The source was peripheral blood, collected 28 days after the second dose of the MenACWY control vaccine. The CDR3 DNA sequence: TGTGCCAGTAGCAGGGGGCGGTCAGCTAACTATGGCTACACCTTC. Amino acid sequence: CASSRGRSANYGYTF.